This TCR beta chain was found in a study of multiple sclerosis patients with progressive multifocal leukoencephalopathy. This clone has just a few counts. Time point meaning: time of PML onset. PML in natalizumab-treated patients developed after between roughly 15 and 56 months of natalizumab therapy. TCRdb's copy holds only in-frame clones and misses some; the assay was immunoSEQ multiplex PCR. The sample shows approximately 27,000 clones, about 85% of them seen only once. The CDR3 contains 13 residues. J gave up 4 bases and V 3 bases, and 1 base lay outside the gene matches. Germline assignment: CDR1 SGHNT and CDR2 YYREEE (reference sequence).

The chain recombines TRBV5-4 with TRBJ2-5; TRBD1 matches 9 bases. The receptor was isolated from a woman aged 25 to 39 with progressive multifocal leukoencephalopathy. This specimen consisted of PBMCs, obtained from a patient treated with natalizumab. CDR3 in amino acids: CASSWDRVETQYF. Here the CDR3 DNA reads TGTGCCAGCAGCTGGGACAGGGTAGAGACCCAGTACTTC.